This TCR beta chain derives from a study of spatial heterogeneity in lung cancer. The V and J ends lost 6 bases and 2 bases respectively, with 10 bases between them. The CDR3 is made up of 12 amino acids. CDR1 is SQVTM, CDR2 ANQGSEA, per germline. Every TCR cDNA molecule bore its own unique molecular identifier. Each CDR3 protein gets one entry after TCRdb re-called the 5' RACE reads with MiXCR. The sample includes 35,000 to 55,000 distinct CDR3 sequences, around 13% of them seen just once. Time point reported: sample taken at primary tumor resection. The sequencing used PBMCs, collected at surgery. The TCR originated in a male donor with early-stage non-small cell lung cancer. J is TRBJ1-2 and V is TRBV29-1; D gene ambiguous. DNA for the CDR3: TGCAGCGTAGCCTCCGGGAACTATGGCTACACCTTC. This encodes CSVASGNYGYTF. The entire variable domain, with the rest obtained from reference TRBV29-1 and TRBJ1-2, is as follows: SAVISQKPSRDICQRGTSLTIQCQVDSQVTMMFWYRQQPGQSLTLIATANQGSEATYESGFVIDKFPISRPNLTFSTLTVSNMSPEDSSIYLCSVASGNYGYTFGSGTRLTVV.